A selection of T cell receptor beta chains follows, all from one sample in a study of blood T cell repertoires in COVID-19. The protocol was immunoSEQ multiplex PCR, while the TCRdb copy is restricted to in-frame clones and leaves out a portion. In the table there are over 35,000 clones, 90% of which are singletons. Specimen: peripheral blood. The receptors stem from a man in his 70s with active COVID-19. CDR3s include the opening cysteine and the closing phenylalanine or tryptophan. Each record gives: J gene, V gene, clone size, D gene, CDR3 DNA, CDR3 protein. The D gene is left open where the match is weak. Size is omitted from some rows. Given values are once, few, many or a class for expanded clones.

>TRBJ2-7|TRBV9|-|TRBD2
TGTGCCAGCAGCGTAGGAAGCGGGAGGGCCAGTTTCCAGCAGTACTTC
CASSVGSGRASFQQYF
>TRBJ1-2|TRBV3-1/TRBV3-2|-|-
TGTGCCAGCAGCCTCCGGGGTATCGTTGGTGGCTACACCTTC
CASSLRGIVGGYTF
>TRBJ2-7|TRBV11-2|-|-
TGTGCCAGCAGCGCACCGGGACACCCCTACGAGCAGTACTTC
CASSAPGHPYEQYF
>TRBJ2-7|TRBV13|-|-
TGTGCCAGCAGCTTGGGGGACACCGAGCAGTACTTC
CASSLGDTEQYF
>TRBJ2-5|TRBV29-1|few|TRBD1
TGCAGCGTTGAAGATCCCCGGACAGGGATTATTGAGACCCAGTACTTC
CSVEDPRTGIIETQYF
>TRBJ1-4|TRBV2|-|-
TGTGCCAGCAGTTATACCATAGGGGGAAAACTGTTTTTT
CASSYTIGGKLFF
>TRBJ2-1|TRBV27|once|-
TGTGCCAGCAGAAAGGAGCCACCTATGGTTAACAATGAGCAGTTCTTC
CASRKEPPMVNNEQFF
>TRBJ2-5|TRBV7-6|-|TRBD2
TGTGCCAGCAGCTCTGGACTAGCGGGAGTGAAGACCCAGTACTTC
CASSSGLAGVKTQYF
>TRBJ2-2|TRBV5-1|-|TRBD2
TGCGCCAGCAGCAGAGAACTAGCGGGCTTCACCGGGGAGCTGTTTTTT
CASSRELAGFTGELFF
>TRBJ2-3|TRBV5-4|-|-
TGTGCCAGCAGCTTCGAGGTGGCAAGCCCAGATACGCAGTATTTT
CASSFEVASPDTQYF
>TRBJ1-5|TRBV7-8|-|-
TGTGCCAGCAGCTTAGCAAGGGTCAGGGGTGTTAGCAATCAGCCCCAGCATTTT
CASSLARVRGVSNQPQHF
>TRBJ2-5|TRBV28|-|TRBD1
TGTGCCAGCAGTTTATTGCTGAGGGGGCCGATCTCCGAGACCCAGTACTTC
CASSLLLRGPISETQYF
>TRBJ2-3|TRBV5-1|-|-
TGCGCCAGCAGCTTGGCTCCTCAAGGGGCCGATACGCAGTATTTT
CASSLAPQGADTQYF
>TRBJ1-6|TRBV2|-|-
TGTGCCAGCAAAGACACAGTAGTAAATTCACCCCTCCACTTT
CASKDTVVNSPLHF
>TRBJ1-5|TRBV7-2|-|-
TGTGCCAGCAGCTTACCGGCGGCAGGCAATCAGCCCCAGCATTTT
CASSLPAAGNQPQHF
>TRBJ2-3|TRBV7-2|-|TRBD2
TGTGCCAGCAGCCTGGGACTAGCGTTTGATACGCAGTATTTT
CASSLGLAFDTQYF
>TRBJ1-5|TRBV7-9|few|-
TGTGCCAGCAGCTCCACAGGGAGACAAGGTCAGCCCCAGCATTTT
CASSSTGRQGQPQHF
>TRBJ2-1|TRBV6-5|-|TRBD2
TGTGCCAGCAGTTACCCGTCGGGACTACCCTACAATGAGCAGTTCTTC
CASSYPSGLPYNEQFF
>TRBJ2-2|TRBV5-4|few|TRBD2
TGTGCCAGCAGCCTCAGCGGGAGGAGGACCGGGGAGCTGTTTTTT
CASSLSGRRTGELFF
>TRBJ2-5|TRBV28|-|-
TGTGCCAGTTCCCAAGCTCCGGGACACGACCAAGAGACCCAGTACTTC
CASSQAPGHDQETQYF
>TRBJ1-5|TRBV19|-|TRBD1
TGTGCCAGTAGTATATGGGGACAGACTAATCAGCCCCAGCATTTT
CASSIWGQTNQPQHF
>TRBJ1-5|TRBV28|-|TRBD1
TGTGCCAGCAGTTTGGGACAGGGAACCAATCAGCCCCAGCATTTT
CASSLGQGTNQPQHF
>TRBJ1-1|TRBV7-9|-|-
TGTGCCAGCAGCCTTGACATTAGAAGCGAAGCTTTCTTT
CASSLDIRSEAFF
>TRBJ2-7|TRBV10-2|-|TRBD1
TGCGCCAGCGGACCAGGGGGTTCCTACGAGCAGTACTTC
CASGPGGSYEQYF
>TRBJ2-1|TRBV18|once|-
TGTGCCAGCCAAGCTCTGGAGGTCAATGAGCAGTTCTTC
CASQALEVNEQFF
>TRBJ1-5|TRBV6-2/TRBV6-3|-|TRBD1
TGTGCCAGCAGTCCCGAACAGGGGCGCAATCAGCCCCAGCATTTT
CASSPEQGRNQPQHF
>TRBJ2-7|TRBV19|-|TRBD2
TGTGCCAGTAGTATCGGACTAGCGGGGGGCTTAGCCTACGAGCAGTACTTC
CASSIGLAGGLAYEQYF
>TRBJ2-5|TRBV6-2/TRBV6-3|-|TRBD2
TGTGCCAGCAGTTACCTAGCGGGGGACCCGGGGGAGACCCAGTACTTC
CASSYLAGDPGETQYF
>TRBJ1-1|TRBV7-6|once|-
TGTGCCAGCAGCGTGAGCAGGGGAGTGGGTACTGAAGCTTTCTTT
CASSVSRGVGTEAFF
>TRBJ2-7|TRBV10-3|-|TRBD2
TGTGCCATGGGCGGGAGGCACTACGAGCAGTACTTC
CAMGGRHYEQYF
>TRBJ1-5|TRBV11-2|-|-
TGTGCCAGCAGCTTAGGGCTCAACAATCAGCCCCAGCATTTT
CASSLGLNNQPQHF
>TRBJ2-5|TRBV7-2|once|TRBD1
TGTGCCAGCAGCTTCGGACAGGGAGAGACCCAGTACTTC
CASSFGQGETQYF
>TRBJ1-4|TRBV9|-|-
TGTGCCAGCAGCGTATCAGGGGTATCCGCAACTAATGAAAAACTGTTTTTT
CASSVSGVSATNEKLFF
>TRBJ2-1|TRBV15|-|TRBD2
TGTGCCACCAGCAGAGATTGGGGAGGGAGCTCCTACAATGAGCAGTTCTTC
CATSRDWGGSSYNEQFF
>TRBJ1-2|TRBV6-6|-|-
TGTGCCAGCACCCCGGAGGGGTTTGGCTACACCTTC
CASTPEGFGYTF
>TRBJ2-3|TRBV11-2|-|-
TGTGCCAGCAGCCGTGTCTACGCAGATACGCAGTATTTT
CASSRVYADTQYF
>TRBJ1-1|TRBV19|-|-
TGTGCCAGTAGTACCCAGGGGAACACTGAAGCTTTCTTT
CASSTQGNTEAFF
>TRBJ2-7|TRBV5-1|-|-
TGCGCCAGCAGCTTGGCGTTGGCAGTCAGGGGTCCCTACGAGCAGTACTTC
CASSLALAVRGPYEQYF
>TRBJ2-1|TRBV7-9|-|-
TGTGCCAGCAGCTCCCCCGGGAGAAAGGCAAATGAGCAGTTCTTC
CASSSPGRKANEQFF
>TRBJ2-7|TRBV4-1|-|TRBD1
TGCGCCAGCAGCCAAGATCCGGGGACAGGGAATAGAGAGCAGTACTTC
CASSQDPGTGNREQYF
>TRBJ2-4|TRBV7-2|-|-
TGTGCCAGCAGCAGAGGGTGGGGAAACATTCAGTACTTC
CASSRGWGNIQYF
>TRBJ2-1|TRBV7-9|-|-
TGTGCCAGCAGCACCCAGTACAATGAGCAGTTCTTC
CASSTQYNEQFF
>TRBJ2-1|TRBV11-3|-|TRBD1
TGTGCCAGCAGCTCCGTGTACAGGGGGCCGGATGAGCAGTTCTTC
CASSSVYRGPDEQFF
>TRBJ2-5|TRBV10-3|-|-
TGTGCCATCAGTGAGGTACAAGAGACCCAGTACTTC
CAISEVQETQYF
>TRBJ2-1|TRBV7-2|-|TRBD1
TGTGCCAGCAGCTTAGAGGGGACAGTGGGTGCCAACAATGAGCAGTTCTTC
CASSLEGTVGANNEQFF
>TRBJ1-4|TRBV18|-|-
TGTGCCAGCTCACCCGCTAATGAAAAACTGTTTTTT
CASSPANEKLFF
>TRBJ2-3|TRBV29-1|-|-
TGCAGCGTTGAAGCGAGGGAGACAGATACGCAGTATTTT
CSVEARETDTQYF
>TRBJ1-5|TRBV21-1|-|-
TGTGCCAGCACGCCCCAGGGGCAGTGCCATAGCAATCAGCCCCAGCATTTT
CASTPQGQCHSNQPQHF
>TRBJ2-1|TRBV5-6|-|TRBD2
TGTGCCAGCAGCTTGTGGGGACTACTCTACAATGAGCAGTTCTTC
CASSLWGLLYNEQFF
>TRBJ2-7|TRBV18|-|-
TGTGCCGGCGGAGGAGGAGACTCCTACGAGCAGTACTTC
CAGGGGDSYEQYF
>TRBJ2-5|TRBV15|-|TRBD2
TGTGCCACCAGCAGACGAGGTAGCGGGGCCCAAGAGACCCAGTACTTC
CATSRRGSGAQETQYF
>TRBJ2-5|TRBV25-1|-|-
TGTGCCAGCAGTGGTTCGGTGGGAGCGGAGACCCAGTACTTC
CASSGSVGAETQYF